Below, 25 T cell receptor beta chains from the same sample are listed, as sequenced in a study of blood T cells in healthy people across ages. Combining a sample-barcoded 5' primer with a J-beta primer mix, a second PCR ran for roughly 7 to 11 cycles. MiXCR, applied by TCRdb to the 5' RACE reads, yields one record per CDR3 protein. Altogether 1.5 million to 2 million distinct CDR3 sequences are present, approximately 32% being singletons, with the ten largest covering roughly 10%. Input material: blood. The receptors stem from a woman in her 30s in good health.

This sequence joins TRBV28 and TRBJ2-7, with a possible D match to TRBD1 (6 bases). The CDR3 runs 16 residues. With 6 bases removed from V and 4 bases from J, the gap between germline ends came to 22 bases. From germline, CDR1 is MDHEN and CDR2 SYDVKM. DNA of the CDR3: TGTGCCAGCAGGAAACCGGGAAGGGGGAAGGTTTACGAGCAGTACTTC. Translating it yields CASRKPGRGKVYEQYF.

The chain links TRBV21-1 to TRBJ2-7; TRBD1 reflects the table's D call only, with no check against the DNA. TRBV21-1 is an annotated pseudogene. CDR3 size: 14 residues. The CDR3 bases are TGTGCCAGCAGCAGGGACAGGGAGGGTAACGAGCAGTACTTC. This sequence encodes CASSRDREGNEQYF.

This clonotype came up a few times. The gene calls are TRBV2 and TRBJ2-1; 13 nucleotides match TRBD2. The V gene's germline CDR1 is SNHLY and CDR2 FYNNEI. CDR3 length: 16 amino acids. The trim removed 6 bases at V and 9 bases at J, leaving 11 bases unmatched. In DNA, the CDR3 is TGTGCCAGCAGACCACTAGCGGGAGGGGTGAAGGGTGAGCAGTTCTTC. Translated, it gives CASRPLAGGVKGEQFF.

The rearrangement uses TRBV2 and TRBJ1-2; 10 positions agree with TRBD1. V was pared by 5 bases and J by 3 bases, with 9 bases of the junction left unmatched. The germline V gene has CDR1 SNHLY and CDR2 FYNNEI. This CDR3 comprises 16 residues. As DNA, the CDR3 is TGTGCCAGCAGTCCACTCGACAGGGGGCAGGACTATGGCTACACCTTC. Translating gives CASSPLDRGQDYGYTF.

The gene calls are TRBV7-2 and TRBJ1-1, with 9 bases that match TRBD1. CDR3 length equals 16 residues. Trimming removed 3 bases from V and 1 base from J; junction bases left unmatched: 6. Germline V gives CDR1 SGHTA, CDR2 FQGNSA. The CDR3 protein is CASSLDRGAWNTEAFF. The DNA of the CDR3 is TGTGCCAGCAGCTTGGACAGGGGAGCATGGAACACTGAAGCTTTCTTT.

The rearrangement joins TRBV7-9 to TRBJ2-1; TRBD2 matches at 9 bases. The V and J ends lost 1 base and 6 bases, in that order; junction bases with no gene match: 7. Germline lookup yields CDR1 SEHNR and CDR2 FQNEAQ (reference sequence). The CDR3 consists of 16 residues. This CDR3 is CASSLGLGGGVNEQFF. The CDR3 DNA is TGTGCCAGCAGCTTAGGCCTCGGCGGGGGGGTCAATGAGCAGTTCTTC.

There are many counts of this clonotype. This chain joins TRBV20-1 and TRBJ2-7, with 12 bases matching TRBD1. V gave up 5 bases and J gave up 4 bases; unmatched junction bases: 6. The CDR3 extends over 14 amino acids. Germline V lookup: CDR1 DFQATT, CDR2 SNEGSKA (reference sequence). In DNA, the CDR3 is TGCAGTGCTTTGGGGGGACAGGGGGCTTACGAGCAGTACTTC. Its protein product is CSALGGQGAYEQYF.

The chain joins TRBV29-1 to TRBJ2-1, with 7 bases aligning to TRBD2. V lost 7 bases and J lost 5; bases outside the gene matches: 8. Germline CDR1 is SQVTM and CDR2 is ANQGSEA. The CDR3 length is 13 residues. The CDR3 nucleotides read TGCAGCGCCGGGAGGCCCAAAAACAATGAGCAGTTCTTC. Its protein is CSAGRPKNNEQFF.

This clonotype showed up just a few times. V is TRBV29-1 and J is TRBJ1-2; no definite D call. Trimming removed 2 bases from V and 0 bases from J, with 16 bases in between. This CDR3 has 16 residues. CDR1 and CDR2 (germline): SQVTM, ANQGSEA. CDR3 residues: CSVEYSTANTNYGYTF. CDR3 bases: TGCAGCGTTGAATACTCAACAGCGAACACTAACTATGGCTACACCTTC.

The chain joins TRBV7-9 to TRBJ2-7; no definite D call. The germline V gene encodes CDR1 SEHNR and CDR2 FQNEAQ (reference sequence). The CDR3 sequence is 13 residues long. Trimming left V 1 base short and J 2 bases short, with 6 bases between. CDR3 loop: CASSLEWPYEQYF. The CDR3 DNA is TGTGCCAGCAGCTTAGAGTGGCCCTACGAGCAGTACTTC.

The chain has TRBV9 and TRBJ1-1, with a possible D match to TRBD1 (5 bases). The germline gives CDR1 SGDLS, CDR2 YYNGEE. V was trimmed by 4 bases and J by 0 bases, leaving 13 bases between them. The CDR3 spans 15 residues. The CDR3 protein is CASSSRGGMNTEAFF. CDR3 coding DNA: TGTGCCAGCAGCTCACGGGGGGGAATGAACACTGAAGCTTTCTTT.

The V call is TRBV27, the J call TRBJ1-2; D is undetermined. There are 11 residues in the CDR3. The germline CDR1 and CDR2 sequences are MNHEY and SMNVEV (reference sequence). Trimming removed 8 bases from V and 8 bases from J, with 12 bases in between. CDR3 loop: CASGTFRGYTF. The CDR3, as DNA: TGTGCCAGCGGAACATTTAGAGGCTACACCTTC.

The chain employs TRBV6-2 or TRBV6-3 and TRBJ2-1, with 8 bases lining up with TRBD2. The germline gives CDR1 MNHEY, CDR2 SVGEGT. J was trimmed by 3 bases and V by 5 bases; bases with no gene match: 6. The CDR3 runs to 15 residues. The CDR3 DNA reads TGTGCCAGCAGTCCAGCGGGGGAGTTCTACAATGAGCAGTTCTTC. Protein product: CASSPAGEFYNEQFF.

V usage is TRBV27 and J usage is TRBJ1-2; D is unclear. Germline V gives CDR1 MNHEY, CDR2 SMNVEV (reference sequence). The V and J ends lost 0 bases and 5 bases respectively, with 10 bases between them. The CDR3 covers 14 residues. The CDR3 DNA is TGTGCCAGCAGTTTATCTGGCGTTCCTTATGGCTACACCTTC. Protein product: CASSLSGVPYGYTF.

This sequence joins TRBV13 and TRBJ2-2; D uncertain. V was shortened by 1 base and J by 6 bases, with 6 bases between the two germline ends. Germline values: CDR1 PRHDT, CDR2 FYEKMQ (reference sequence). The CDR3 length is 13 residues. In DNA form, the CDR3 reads TGTGCCAGCAGCTTAGAGTCCGCCGGGGAGCTGTTTTTT. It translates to CASSLESAGELFF.

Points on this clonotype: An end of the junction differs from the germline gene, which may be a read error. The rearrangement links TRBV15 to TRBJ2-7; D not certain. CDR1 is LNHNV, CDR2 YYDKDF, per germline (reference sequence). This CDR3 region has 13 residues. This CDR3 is CAASRDPTYEQYF. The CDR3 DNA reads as TGTGCCGCCAGCAGAGATCCAACCTACGAGCAGTACTTC.

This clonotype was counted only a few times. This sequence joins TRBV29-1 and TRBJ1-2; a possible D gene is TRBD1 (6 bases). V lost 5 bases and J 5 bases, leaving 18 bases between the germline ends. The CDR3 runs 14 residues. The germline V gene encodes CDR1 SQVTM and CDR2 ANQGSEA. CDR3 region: CSVYLYEGDYGYTF. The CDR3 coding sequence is TGCAGCGTTTACCTGTACGAGGGGGATTATGGCTACACCTTC.

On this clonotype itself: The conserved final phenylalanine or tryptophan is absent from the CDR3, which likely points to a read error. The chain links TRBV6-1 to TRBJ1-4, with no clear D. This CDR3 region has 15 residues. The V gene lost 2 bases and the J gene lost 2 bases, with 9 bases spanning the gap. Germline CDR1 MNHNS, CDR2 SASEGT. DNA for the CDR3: TGTGCCAGCAGTGAAAGAGTTAGCACTAATGAAAAACTGTTTTCT. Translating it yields CASSERVSTNEKLFS.

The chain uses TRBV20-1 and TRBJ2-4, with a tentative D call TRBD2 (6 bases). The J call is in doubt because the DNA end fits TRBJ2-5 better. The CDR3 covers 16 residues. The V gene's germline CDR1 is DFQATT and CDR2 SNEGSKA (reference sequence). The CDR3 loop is CSAREVAGPTQETQYF. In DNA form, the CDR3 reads TGCAGTGCTAGAGAGGTGGCGGGGCCGACCCAAGAGACCCAGTACTTC.

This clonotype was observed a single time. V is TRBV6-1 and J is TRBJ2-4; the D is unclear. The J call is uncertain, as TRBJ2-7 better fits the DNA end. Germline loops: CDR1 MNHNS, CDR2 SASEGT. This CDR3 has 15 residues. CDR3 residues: CASSEAHGSTYEQYF. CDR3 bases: TGTGCCAGCAGTGAAGCCCACGGCAGCACCTACGAGCAGTACTTC.

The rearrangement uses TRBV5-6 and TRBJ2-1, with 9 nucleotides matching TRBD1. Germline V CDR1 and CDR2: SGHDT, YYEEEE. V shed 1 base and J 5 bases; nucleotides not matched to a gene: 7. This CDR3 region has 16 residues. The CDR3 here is CASSLIGTGIHNEQFF. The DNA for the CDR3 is TGTGCCAGCAGCTTGATTGGGACAGGGATCCACAATGAGCAGTTCTTC.

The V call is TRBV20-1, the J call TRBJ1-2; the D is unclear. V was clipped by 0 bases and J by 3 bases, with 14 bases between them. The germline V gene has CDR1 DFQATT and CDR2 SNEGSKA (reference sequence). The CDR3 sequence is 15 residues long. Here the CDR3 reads CSARDLGNVDYGYTF. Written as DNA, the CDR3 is TGCAGTGCTAGAGACCTGGGGAACGTAGACTATGGCTACACCTTC.

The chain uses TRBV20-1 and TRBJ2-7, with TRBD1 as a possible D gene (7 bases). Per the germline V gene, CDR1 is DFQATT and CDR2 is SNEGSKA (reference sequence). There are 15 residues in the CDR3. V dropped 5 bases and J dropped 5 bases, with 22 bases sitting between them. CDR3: CSAPAVGRGVHEQYF. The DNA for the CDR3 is TGCAGTGCTCCCGCGGTCGGCAGGGGGGTTCACGAGCAGTACTTC.

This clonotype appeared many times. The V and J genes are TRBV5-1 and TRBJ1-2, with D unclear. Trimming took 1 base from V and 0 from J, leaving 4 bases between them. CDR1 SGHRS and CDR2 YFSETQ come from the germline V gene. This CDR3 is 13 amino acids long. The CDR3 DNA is TGCGCCAGCAGCTTGTGGGCTAACTATGGCTACACCTTC. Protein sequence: CASSLWANYGYTF.

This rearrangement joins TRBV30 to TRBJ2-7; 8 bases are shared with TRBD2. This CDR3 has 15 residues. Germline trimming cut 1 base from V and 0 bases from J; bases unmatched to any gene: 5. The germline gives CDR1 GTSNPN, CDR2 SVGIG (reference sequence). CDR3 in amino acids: CAWSGGGRSSYEQYF. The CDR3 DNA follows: TGTGCCTGGAGTGGGGGCGGGAGGAGCTCCTACGAGCAGTACTTC.